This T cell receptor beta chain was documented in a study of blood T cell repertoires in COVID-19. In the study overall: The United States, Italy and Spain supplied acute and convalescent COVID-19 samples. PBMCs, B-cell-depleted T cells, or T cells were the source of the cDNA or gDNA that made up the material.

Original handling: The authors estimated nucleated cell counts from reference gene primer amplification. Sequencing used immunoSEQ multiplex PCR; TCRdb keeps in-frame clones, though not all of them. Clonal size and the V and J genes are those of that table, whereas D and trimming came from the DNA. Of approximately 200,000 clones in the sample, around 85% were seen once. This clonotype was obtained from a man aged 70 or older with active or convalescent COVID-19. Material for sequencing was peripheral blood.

CDR3 loop: CASSQDRGTGITGELFF. DNA of the CDR3: TGTGCCAGCAGCCAAGATAGGGGGACAGGGATCACCGGGGAGCTGTTTTTT. The chain couples TRBV3-1 (or the pseudogene TRBV3-2) to TRBJ2-2; 9 bases are a match to TRBD1. The ends lost 0 bases at V and 4 bases at J; junction bases unmatched: 6. CDR3 length: 17 residues. The germline V gene has CDR1 LGHDT and CDR2 YNNKEL (reference sequence).